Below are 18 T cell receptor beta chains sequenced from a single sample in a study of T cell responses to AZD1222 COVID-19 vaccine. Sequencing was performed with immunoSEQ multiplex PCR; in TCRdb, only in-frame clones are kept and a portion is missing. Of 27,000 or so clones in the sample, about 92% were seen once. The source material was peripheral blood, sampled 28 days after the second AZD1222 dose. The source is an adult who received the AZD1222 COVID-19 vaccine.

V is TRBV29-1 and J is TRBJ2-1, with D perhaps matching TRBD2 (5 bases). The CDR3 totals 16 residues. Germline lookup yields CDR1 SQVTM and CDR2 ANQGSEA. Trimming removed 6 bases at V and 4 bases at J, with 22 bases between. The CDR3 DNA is TGCAGCGTCGACCAACCTAGCACCAGCCGGTACAATGAGCAGTTCTTC. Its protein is CSVDQPSTSRYNEQFF.

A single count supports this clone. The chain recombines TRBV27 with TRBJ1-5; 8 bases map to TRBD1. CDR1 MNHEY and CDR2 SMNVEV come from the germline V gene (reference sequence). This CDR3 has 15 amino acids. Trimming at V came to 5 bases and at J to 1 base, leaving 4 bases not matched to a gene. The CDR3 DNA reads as TGTGCCAGCAGTCCGGGACAGGCCAGCAATCAGCCCCAGCATTTT. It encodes CASSPGQASNQPQHF.

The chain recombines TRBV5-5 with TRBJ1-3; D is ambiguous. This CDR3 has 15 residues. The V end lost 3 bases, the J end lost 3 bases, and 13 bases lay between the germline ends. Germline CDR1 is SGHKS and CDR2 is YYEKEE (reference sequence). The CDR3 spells CASSSNLIDGNTIYF. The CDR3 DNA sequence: TGTGCCAGCAGCTCCAACCTTATTGATGGAAACACCATATATTTT.

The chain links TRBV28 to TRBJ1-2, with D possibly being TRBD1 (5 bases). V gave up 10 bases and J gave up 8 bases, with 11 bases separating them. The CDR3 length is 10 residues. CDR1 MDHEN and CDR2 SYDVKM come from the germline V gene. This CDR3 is CATGGGGYTF. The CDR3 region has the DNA TGTGCCACCGGGGGAGGGGGCTACACCTTC.

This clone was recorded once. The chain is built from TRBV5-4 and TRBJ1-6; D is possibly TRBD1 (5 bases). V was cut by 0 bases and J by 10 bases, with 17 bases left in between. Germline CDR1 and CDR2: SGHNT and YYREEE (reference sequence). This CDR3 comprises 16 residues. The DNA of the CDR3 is TGTGCCAGCAGCTTGGAGGGTACAGGATCGGGGTCACCCCTCCACTTT. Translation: CASSLEGTGSGSPLHF.

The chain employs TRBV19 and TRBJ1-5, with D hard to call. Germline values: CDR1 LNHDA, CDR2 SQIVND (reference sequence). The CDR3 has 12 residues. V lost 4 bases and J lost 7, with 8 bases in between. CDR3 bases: TGTGCCAGTAGTAGGATGGGCCAGCCCCAGCATTTT. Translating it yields CASSRMGQPQHF. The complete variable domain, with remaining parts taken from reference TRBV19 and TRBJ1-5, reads DGGITQSPKYLFRKEGQNVTLSCEQNLNHDAMYWYRQDPGQGLRLIYYSQIVNDFQKGDIAEGYSVSREKKESFPLTVTSAQKNPTAFYLCASSRMGQPQHFGDGTRLSIL.

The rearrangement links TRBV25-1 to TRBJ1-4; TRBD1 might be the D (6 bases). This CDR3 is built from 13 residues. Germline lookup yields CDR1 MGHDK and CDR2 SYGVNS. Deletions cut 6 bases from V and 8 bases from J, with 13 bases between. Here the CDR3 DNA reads TGTGCCAGCAGCGGGACGGGGGCGGAAAAACTGTTTTTT. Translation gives CASSGTGAEKLFF.

The CDR3 DNA is TGTGCCAGCAGCCCAATGGACAGTTCACCCCTCCACTTT. Protein product: CASSPMDSSPLHF. V is TRBV12-3 or TRBV12-4 and J is TRBJ1-6; TRBD1 might be the D (6 bases). CDR3 length equals 13 residues. The V end was cut by 6 bases, the J end by 9 bases, with 12 bases between.

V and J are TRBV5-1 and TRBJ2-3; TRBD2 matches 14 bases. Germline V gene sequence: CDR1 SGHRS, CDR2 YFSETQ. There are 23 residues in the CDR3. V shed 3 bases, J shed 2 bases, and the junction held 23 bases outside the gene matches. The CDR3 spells CASSSRGGEKGLAGARTTDTQYF. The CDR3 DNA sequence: TGCGCCAGCAGCTCCCGGGGGGGGGAAAAGGGACTAGCGGGAGCTCGTACCACAGATACGCAGTATTTT.

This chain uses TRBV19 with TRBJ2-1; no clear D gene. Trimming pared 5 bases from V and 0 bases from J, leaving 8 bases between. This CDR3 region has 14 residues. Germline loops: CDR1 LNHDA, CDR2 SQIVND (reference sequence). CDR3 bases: TGTGCCAGTAGTCGAACCAGCTCCTACAATGAGCAGTTCTTC. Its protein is CASSRTSSYNEQFF.

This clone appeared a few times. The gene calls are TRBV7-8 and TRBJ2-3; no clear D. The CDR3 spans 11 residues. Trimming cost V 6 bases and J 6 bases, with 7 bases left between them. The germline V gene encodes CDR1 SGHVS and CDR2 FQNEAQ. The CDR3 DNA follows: TGTGCCAGCAGTCGAGGCGATACGCAGTATTTT. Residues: CASSRGDTQYF.

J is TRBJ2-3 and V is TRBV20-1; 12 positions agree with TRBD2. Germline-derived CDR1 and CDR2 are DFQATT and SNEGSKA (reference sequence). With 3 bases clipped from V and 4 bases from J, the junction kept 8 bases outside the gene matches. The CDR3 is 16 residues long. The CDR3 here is CSASEGLAGGPDTQYF. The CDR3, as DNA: TGCAGTGCTAGTGAGGGTCTAGCGGGAGGGCCAGATACGCAGTATTTT.

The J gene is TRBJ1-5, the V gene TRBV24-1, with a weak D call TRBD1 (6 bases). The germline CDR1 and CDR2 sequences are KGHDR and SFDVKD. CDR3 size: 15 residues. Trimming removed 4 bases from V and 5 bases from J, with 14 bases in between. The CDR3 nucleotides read TGTGCCACCAGTGAGGGACAAAATGGGTATCAGCCCCAGCATTTT. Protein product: CATSEGQNGYQPQHF.

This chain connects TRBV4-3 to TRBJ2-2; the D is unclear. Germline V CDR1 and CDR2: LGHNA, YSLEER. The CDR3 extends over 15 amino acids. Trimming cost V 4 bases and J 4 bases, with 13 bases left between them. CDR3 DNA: TGCGCCAGCAGCCGGACGGAGAGTCCCACCGGGGAGCTGTTTTTT. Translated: CASSRTESPTGELFF.

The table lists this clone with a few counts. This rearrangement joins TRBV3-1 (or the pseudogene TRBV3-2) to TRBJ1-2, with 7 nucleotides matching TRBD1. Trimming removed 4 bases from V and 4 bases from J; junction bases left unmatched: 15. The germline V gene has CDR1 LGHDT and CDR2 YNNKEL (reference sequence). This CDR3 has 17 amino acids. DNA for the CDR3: TGTGCCAGCAGCCCCTATTCCCCCGACAGGGCGTCCTATGGCTACACCTTC. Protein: CASSPYSPDRASYGYTF.

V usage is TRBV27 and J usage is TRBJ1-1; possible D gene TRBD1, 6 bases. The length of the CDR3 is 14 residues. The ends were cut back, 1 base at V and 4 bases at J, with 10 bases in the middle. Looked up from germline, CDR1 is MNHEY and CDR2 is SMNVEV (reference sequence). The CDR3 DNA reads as TGTGCCAGCAGTTTATGGGGGGCGGGCACTGAAGCTTTCTTT. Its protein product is CASSLWGAGTEAFF.

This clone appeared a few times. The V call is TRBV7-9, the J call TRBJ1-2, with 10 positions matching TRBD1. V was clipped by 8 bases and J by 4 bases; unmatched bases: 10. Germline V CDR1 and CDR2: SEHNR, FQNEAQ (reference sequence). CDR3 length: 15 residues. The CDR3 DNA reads TGTGCCAGCGGAGGGACAGGGGTGGTGGGCTATGGCTACACCTTC. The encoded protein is CASGGTGVVGYGYTF.

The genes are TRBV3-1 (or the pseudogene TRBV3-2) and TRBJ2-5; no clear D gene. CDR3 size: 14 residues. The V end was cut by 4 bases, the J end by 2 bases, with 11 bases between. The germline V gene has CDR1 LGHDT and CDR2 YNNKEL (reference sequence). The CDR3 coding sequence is TGTGCCAGCAGCCTCTCTCGGTCTCAAGAGACCCAGTACTTC. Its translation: CASSLSRSQETQYF.